This T cell receptor beta chain was obtained from a study of T cell responses to AZD1222 COVID-19 vaccine. At the level of the study: Pooled samples include second doses given at about 4 or 12 weeks. Study-wide points: It was only after the peak T cell response that any repertoires were sampled. With dominance at 160-218 and 743-854, vaccine-associated CD4 TCRs spanned spike.

Worth noting for this clone: Its antigen is as yet unknown.

Sequencing was performed with immunoSEQ multiplex PCR; in TCRdb, only in-frame clones are kept and a portion is missing. The sample consists of fewer than 130,000 clones, about 87% of them appearing once. V dropped 8 bases and J dropped 1; count of bases not matched to a gene: 14. The length of the CDR3 is 17 residues. CDR1 is ENHRY, CDR2 SYGVKD, per germline. The sequence was obtained from an adult in good health. This chain joins TRBV10-3 and TRBJ1-2; 9 bases align to TRBD1. The sample in question was peripheral blood, obtained on day 0 of AZD1222 vaccination. CDR3 region: CAIGSDRGVQINYGYTF. CDR3 DNA sequence: TGTGCCATCGGTTCGGACAGGGGCGTTCAAATTAACTATGGCTACACCTTC.